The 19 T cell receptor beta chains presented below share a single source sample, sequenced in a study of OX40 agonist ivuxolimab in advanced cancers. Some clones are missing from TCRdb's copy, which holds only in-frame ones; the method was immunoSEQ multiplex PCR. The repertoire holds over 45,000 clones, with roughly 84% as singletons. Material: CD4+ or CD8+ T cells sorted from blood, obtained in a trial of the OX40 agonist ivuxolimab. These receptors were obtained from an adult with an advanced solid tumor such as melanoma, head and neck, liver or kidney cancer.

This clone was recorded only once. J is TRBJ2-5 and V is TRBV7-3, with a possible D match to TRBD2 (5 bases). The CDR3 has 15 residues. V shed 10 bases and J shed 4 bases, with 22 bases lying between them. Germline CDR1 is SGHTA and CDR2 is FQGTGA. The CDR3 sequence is CAIQKSGTKGETQYF. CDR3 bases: TGTGCCATCCAAAAGTCGGGAACCAAGGGAGAGACCCAGTACTTC.

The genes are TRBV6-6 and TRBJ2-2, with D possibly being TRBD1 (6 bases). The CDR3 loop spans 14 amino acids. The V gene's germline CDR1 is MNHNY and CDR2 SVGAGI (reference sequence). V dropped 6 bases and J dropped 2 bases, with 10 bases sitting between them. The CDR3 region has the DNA TGTGCCAGCAGGTTGACAGGAAACACCGGGGAGCTGTTTTTT. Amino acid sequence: CASRLTGNTGELFF.

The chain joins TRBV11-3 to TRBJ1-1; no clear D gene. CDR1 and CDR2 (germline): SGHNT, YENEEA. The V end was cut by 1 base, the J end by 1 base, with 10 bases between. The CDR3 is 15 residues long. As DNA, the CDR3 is TGTGCCAGCAGCTTAGGTGGGCAGAGGAACACTGAAGCTTTCTTT. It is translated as CASSLGGQRNTEAFF.

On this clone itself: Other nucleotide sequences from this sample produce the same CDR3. As DNA, the CDR3 is TGTGCCAGCAGCTCGTACTACGAGCAGTACTTC. It codes for CASSSYYEQYF. V gene TRBV5-5 combines with J gene TRBJ2-7; D is uncertain. Trimming took off 3 bases at V and 3 bases at J, with 4 bases between the two ends. This CDR3 contains 11 residues. Germline CDR1 SGHKS, CDR2 YYEKEE (reference sequence).

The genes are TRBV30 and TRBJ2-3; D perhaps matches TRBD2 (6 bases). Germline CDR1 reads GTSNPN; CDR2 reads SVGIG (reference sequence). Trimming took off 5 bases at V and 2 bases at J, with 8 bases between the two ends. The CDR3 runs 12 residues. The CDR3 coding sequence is TGTGCCTGGGGAGGGGACACAGATACGCAGTATTTT. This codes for CAWGGDTDTQYF.

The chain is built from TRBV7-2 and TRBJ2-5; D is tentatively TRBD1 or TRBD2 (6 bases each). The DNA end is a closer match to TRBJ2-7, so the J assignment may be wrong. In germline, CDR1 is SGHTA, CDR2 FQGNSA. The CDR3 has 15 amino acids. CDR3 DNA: TGTGCCAGCAGCTCCACGAGGGGGGCGAAGAACGAGCAGTACTTC. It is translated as CASSSTRGAKNEQYF.

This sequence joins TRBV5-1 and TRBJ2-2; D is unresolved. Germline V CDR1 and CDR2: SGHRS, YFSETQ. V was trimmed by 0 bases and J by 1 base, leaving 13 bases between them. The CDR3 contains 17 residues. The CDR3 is CASSLAPSPLNTGELFF. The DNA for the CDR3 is TGCGCCAGCAGCTTGGCCCCTTCCCCCCTGAACACCGGGGAGCTGTTTTTT.

CDR3 coding DNA: TGTGCCAGCAGCCCCGGCGGGGGGAGCCCCTACGAGCAGTACTTC. Amino acids: CASSPGGGSPYEQYF. The J gene is TRBJ2-7, the V gene TRBV7-6; 8 nucleotides match TRBD2. The CDR3 is 15 residues long. Germline CDR1 reads SGHVS; CDR2 reads FNYEAQ. V trimming: 5 bases; J trimming: 2 bases; junction bases outside the gene matches: 8.

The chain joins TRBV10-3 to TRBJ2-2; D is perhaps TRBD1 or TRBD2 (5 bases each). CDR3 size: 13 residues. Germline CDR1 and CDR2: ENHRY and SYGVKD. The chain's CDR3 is CVTSPRAGGELFF. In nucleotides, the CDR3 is TGTGTTACCTCCCCCAGGGCGGGCGGGGAGCTGTTTTTT.

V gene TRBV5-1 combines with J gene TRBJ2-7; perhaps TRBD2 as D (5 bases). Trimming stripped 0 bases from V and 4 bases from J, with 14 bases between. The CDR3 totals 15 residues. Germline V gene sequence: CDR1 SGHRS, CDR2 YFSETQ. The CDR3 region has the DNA TGCGCCAGCAGCTTGGGTACGGGGTCCGGGTACGAGCAGTACTTC. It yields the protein CASSLGTGSGYEQYF.

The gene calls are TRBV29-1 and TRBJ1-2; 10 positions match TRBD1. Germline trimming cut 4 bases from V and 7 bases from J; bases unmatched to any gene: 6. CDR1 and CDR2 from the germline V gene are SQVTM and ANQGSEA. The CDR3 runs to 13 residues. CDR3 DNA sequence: TGCAGCGTTGTTGGGACAGGGGCGACTGGCTACACCTTC. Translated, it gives CSVVGTGATGYTF. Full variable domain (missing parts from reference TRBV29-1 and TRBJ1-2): SAVISQKPSRDICQRGTSLTIQCQVDSQVTMMFWYRQQPGQSLTLIATANQGSEATYESGFVIDKFPISRPNLTFSTLTVSNMSPEDSSIYLCSVVGTGATGYTFGSGTRLTVV.

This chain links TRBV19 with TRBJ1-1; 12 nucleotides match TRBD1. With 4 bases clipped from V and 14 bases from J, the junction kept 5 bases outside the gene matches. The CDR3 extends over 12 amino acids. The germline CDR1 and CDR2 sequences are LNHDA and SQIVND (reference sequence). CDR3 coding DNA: TGTGCCAGTAGTACACGGGACAGGGGGCTCTTCTTT. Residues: CASSTRDRGLFF.

The CDR3 here is CASSLGDGGRLRTEAFF. The CDR3 nucleotides are TGTGCCAGCAGCTTAGGTGATGGAGGACGGCTTCGGACTGAAGCTTTCTTT. The chain links TRBV7-9 to TRBJ1-1; D is uncertain. CDR1 is SEHNR, CDR2 FQNEAQ, per germline (reference sequence). This CDR3 is built from 17 residues. The ends were cut back, 1 base at V and 5 bases at J, with 20 bases in the middle.

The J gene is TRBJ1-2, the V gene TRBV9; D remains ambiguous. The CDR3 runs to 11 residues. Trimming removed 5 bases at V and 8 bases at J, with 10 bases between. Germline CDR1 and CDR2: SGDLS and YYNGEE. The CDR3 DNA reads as TGTGCCAGCAGTAAAGAGGGCGGCTACACCTTC. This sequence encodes CASSKEGGYTF.

The CDR3, as DNA: TGTGCCAGCAGTGAATCCGAGCGCAAGCATAGGGGGGAGACCCAGTACTTC. This sequence encodes CASSESERKHRGETQYF. The chain combines TRBV25-1 with TRBJ2-5, with D possibly matching TRBD1 (6 bases). The CDR3 is made up of 17 amino acids. Germline CDR1 reads MGHDK; CDR2 reads SYGVNS. The V and J ends lost 1 base and 5 bases respectively, with 20 bases between them.

The chain's CDR3 is CASSPGFDEQYF. As DNA, the CDR3 is TGTGCCAGCAGCCCGGGGTTCGACGAGCAGTACTTC. J is TRBJ2-7 and V is TRBV9, with D perhaps TRBD2 (5 bases). This CDR3 is built from 12 residues. Germline V gene lookup returns CDR1 SGDLS and CDR2 YYNGEE. The ends were cut back, 4 bases at V and 5 bases at J, with 10 bases in the middle.

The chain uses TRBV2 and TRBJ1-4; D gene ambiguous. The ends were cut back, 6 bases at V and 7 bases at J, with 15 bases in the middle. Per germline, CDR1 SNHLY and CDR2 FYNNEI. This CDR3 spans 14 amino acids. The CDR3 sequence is CASRREMAGEKLFF. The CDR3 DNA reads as TGTGCCAGCAGGCGGGAGATGGCCGGTGAAAAACTGTTTTTT.

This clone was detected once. CDR3 coding DNA: TGCGCCAGCAGCCAAGGATGGCGGGGAGGTGGCAATCAGCCCCAGCATTTT. It translates to CASSQGWRGGGNQPQHF. The chain links TRBV4-1 to TRBJ1-5; no definite D call. The CDR3 length is 17 residues. The germline V gene encodes CDR1 MGHRA and CDR2 YSYEKL. Trimming stripped 1 base from V and 2 bases from J, with 15 bases between.

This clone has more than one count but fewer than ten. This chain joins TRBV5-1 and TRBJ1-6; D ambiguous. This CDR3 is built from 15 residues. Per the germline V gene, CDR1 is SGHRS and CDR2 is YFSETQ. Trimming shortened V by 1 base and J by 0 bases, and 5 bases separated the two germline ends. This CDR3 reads CASSLRSSYNSPLHF. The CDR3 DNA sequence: TGCGCCAGCAGCTTGCGCAGCTCCTATAATTCACCCCTCCACTTT.